Sequencing of this T cell receptor beta chain was carried out in a study of blood T cell repertoires in COVID-19. Clones were sequenced by immunoSEQ multiplex PCR, and TCRdb holds only the in-frame ones, with some missing. The profile covers 65,000 to 95,000 clones, with around 81% appearing a single time and roughly 15% taken by the ten largest. Between the trimmed V and J ends, which lost 5 bases and 3 bases, there was a span of 16 bases. The CDR3 has 15 amino acids. Per germline, CDR1 LNHDA and CDR2 SQIVND (reference sequence). Sequencing was carried out using peripheral blood. The chain combines TRBV19 with TRBJ2-5; D may be TRBD1 (6 bases). The TCR sequence derives from a human donor in a cohort sampled during active COVID-19. CDR3 nucleotide sequence: TGTGCCAGTAGTCCTACTGGGGGCTGGGAAGAGACCCAGTACTTC. Protein sequence: CASSPTGGWEETQYF.